The rows below give T cell receptor beta chains drawn from one sample of a study of T cell repertoires in cytomegalovirus infection. TCRdb reprocessed the reads via MiXCR and lists one record per CDR3 protein. The table shows approximately 290,000 distinct CDR3 sequences, with about 23% occurring only once. Material for sequencing was PBMCs. The receptors originated from a human donor in good health (CMV status not recorded). Some clones in this sample may be carry-over from other donors' samples. The CDR3 runs from the conserved cysteine through the conserved F or W. Each record gives: CDR3 length, clone size, V gene, D gene, J gene, CDR3 protein, CDR3 DNA. A D gene is named only where the DNA matches it firmly. Clone size is stated in some rows and not others, as once, few, many or a class when expanded.

>13|few|TRBV28|.|TRBJ1-6
CASIEGLNSPLHF
TGTGCCAGCATCGAGGGGCTCAATTCACCCCTCCACTTT
>15|many|TRBV7-2|.|TRBJ2-2
CASSLASGPGGELFF
TGTGCCAGCAGCTTAGCGTCAGGTCCCGGCGGGGAGCTGTTTTTT
>14|many|TRBV2|.|TRBJ1-1
CASTRRSMNTEAFF
TGTGCCAGCACCCGGCGATCCATGAACACTGAAGCTTTCTTT
>12|.|TRBV6-2/TRBV6-3|.|TRBJ2-5
CASSPHRETQYF
TGTGCCAGCAGTCCTCATCGGGAGACCCAGTACTTC
>15|few|TRBV6-6|.|TRBJ2-3
CASSFGGAGLDTQYF
TGTGCCAGCAGTTTTGGCGGGGCAGGATTAGATACGCAGTATTTT
>16|.|TRBV6-6|TRBD1|TRBJ2-3
CASSSRTGGVADTQYF
TGTGCCAGCAGTTCCCGGACAGGGGGCGTAGCAGATACGCAGTATTTT
>12|many|TRBV7-6|.|TRBJ2-2
CASSALTGELFF
TGTGCCAGCAGCGCACTCACCGGGGAGCTGTTTTTT
>16|.|TRBV14|.|TRBJ1-1
CASSQVRGAGNTEAFF
TGTGCCAGCAGCCAAGTACGGGGGGCCGGGAACACTGAAGCTTTCTTT
>12|.|TRBV12-5|.|TRBJ1-3
CASGSSGNTIYF
TGTGCTAGTGGCTCCTCTGGAAACACCATATATTTT
>11|few|TRBV29-1|TRBD1|TRBJ2-1
CSVVLGTGEFF
TGCAGCGTTGTTCTCGGGACAGGGGAGTTCTTC
>13|.|TRBV5-1|.|TRBJ1-5
CASSVVPNQPQHF
TGCGCCAGCAGCGTGGTCCCCAATCAGCCCCAGCATTTT
>13|many|TRBV7-2|.|TRBJ1-5
CASSYHFDQPQHF
TGTGCCAGCAGCTACCACTTTGATCAGCCCCAGCATTTT
>16|.|TRBV28|TRBD1|TRBJ1-5
CVSSRPDRAFDQPQHF
TGTGTCAGCAGTCGACCCGACAGGGCTTTCGATCAGCCCCAGCATTTT
>18|.|TRBV10-3|TRBD2|TRBJ2-2
CAISEPPGSGGTTGELFF
TGTGCCATCAGTGAGCCCCCGGGTAGCGGGGGGACCACCGGGGAGCTGTTTTTT
>11|.|TRBV29-1|.|TRBJ1-2
CSVDEGEGYTF
TGCAGCGTTGACGAGGGGGAAGGCTACACCTTC
>16|many|TRBV28|TRBD1|TRBJ2-1
CASSLEGTGSYNEQFF
TGTGCCAGCAGTTTGGAGGGGACAGGATCCTACAATGAGCAGTTCTTC
>14|.|TRBV7-2|.|TRBJ1-3
CASARQFSGNTIYF
TGTGCCTCCGCCCGACAGTTCTCTGGAAACACCATATATTTT
>12|few|TRBV7-9|.|TRBJ2-7
CASSLGFAEQYF
TGTGCCAGCAGCTTAGGATTTGCCGAGCAGTACTTC
>13|many|TRBV28|.|TRBJ2-7
CASGGWQLAEQYF
TGTGCCAGCGGGGGCTGGCAGCTCGCCGAGCAGTACTTC
>15|many|TRBV7-8|.|TRBJ2-3
CASSLRRTWGDTQYF
TGTGCCAGCAGCTTACGTAGAACTTGGGGAGATACGCAGTATTTT
>16|.|TRBV10-3|TRBD1|TRBJ1-1
CAIRDRTGSEGTEAFF
TGTGCCATCAGGGACCGGACAGGGAGTGAGGGCACTGAAGCTTTCTTT
>15|few|TRBV2|.|TRBJ2-5
CASSEFGATQETQYF
TGTGCCAGCAGTGAATTTGGGGCTACTCAAGAGACCCAGTACTTC
>16|many|TRBV7-2|.|TRBJ1-3
CASSTAGIISGNTIYF
TGTGCCAGCAGCACCGCGGGGATTATCTCTGGAAACACCATATATTTT
>14|.|TRBV20-1|.|TRBJ1-5
CSAPGGGPNQPQHF
TGCAGTGCTCCTGGGGGGGGACCCAATCAGCCCCAGCATTTT
>14|few|TRBV20-1|TRBD1|TRBJ2-5
CSVRTGTGEETQYF
TGCAGTGTTCGTACCGGGACAGGGGAGGAGACCCAGTACTTC
>17|.|TRBV28|TRBD1|TRBJ2-2
CASGRDRLWPRTGELFF
TGTGCCAGCGGCCGGGACAGGTTGTGGCCGAGGACCGGGGAGCTGTTTTTT
>14|.|TRBV5-1|.|TRBJ2-1
CASSLRGVGNEQFF
TGCGCCAGCAGCTTGAGAGGGGTGGGCAATGAGCAGTTCTTC
>15|many|TRBV7-2|.|TRBJ2-3
CASSSRWGEVDTQYF
TGTGCCAGCAGCTCTAGATGGGGGGAAGTGGATACGCAGTATTTT
>15|.|TRBV28|.|TRBJ2-1
CASCTGTQLGAEQFF
TGTGCCAGCTGCACCGGGACTCAGCTAGGGGCTGAGCAGTTCTTC
>15|.|TRBV20-1|.|TRBJ2-7
CSARVPGGSSYEQYF
TGCAGTGCTAGAGTCCCGGGCGGTAGCTCCTACGAGCAGTACTTC
>13|few|TRBV2|.|TRBJ2-3
CASRPTSTDTQYF
TGTGCCAGCAGACCGACCAGCACAGATACGCAGTATTTT
>15|few|TRBV20-1|.|TRBJ2-7
CSARGPGGRVYEQYF
TGCAGTGCTAGAGGTCCCGGGGGACGCGTCTACGAGCAGTACTTC
>17|few|TRBV6-1|TRBD2|TRBJ2-1
CASSPGLAGFGYNEQFF
TGTGCCAGCAGTCCGGGACTAGCGGGGTTCGGCTACAATGAGCAGTTCTTC
>12|.|TRBV6-5|.|TRBJ1-5
CASSKRGQPQHF
TGTGCCAGCAGTAAGAGGGGTCAGCCCCAGCATTTT
>15|many|TRBV11-3|.|TRBJ2-1
CASSLEPGWGVEQFF
TGTGCCAGCAGCTTAGAGCCGGGTTGGGGGGTTGAGCAGTTCTTC
>17|many|TRBV7-3|TRBD1|TRBJ2-5
CASSLNDRGAQQETQYF
TGTGCCAGCAGCTTAAACGACAGGGGAGCCCAACAAGAGACCCAGTACTTC
>14|.|TRBV5-1|.|TRBJ1-1
CASSLRGPGTEAFF
TGCGCCAGCAGCTTGCGGGGGCCAGGGACTGAAGCTTTCTTT
>18|.|TRBV4-3|TRBD1|TRBJ1-4
CASSQDPPGQLTNEKLFF
TGCGCCAGCAGCCAAGATCCCCCGGGACAGCTGACTAATGAAAAACTGTTTTTT
>15|.|TRBV7-6|.|TRBJ2-3
CASSYIGVPTDTQYF
TGTGCCAGCAGCTACATCGGCGTCCCTACAGATACGCAGTATTTT